This TCR beta chain was found in a study of cytomegalovirus exposure and HLA in healthy donors. Study outcomes and limitations: In a later analysis, an Asian-associated ancestry cluster reportedly showed fewer N-insertions than the 666-donor mean.

Vbeta (60) and Jbeta (13) primers were used in the PCR. TCRdb keeps only in-frame clones here, not all; method: immunoSEQ multiplex PCR. The sample includes roughly 100,000 clones, roughly four fifths of them seen just once. Germline V gene data show CDR1 as LNHNV and CDR2 as YYDKDF (reference sequence). The CDR3 runs to 18 residues. V gave up 4 bases and J gave up 2 bases, with 24 bases separating them. A single count supports this clone. The target antigen is unknown. The receptor was isolated from a female donor in good health and CMV-seropositive. Sequencing used PBMCs. The rearrangement joins TRBV15 to TRBJ2-7; D might be TRBD1 (5 bases). CDR3 bases: TGTGCCACCAGCACGGACAACAGGATTCCCCAGCCGCCCTACGAGCAGTACTTC. This codes for CATSTDNRIPQPPYEQYF.